A selection of T cell receptor beta chains follows, all from one sample in a study of breast tumors, draining lymph nodes, adjacent tissues. TCRdb re-derived calls from the multiplex PCR reads in MiXCR, one entry per CDR3 protein. The sample yields 150,000 to 200,000 distinct CDR3 sequences, roughly 31% seen once. What was sequenced was axillary lymph node tissue. These receptors originate from a female donor with breast cancer. Some clones in this sample may be carry-over from other donors' samples. Both conserved end residues are part of each CDR3. The D gene is left open where the match is weak. The size of a clone is reported for some rows only, either as once, few or many, or as a class for expanded clones.

size,D,J,V,CDR3,DNA
many,.,TRBJ2-2,TRBV29-1,CSVHGSPNTGELFF,TGCAGCGTACACGGAAGTCCGAACACCGGGGAGCTGTTTTTT
.,.,TRBJ1-2,TRBV6-5,CASRGAWETNYGYTF,TGTGCCAGCAGGGGGGCCTGGGAGACTAACTATGGCTACACCTTC
many,.,TRBJ1-5,TRBV30,CAWSFRSQGNQPQHF,TGTGCCTGGAGTTTCCGGTCGCAGGGCAATCAGCCCCAGCATTTT
many,.,TRBJ1-2,TRBV19,CASSRGSLNGYTF,TGTGCCAGTAGTCGGGGAAGTCTGAATGGCTACACCTTC
.,.,TRBJ1-1,TRBV7-9,CASSLGGIRNTEASF,TGTGCCAGCAGCTTAGGGGGAATAAGGAACACTGAAGCTTCCTTT
many,TRBD2,TRBJ2-3,TRBV24-1,CATSAGAGTDTQYF,TGTGCCACCTCTGCCGGAGCGGGAACAGATACGCAGTATTTT
.,TRBD2,TRBJ2-5,TRBV12-3/TRBV12-4,CASRQTGTSGRVGETQYF,TGTGCCAGCAGGCAAACAGGGACTAGCGGGAGAGTAGGGGAGACCCAGTACTTC
.,TRBD1,TRBJ2-6,TRBV11-2,CASSLVTGGGANVLTF,TGTGCCAGCAGCTTAGTAACAGGGGGTGGGGCCAACGTCCTGACTTTC
many,.,TRBJ2-7,TRBV7-2,CASAREVPYEQYF,TGTGCCAGCGCCCGAGAGGTCCCCTACGAGCAGTACTTC
many,.,TRBJ2-1,TRBV7-9,CASSLAGLNEQFF,TGTGCCAGCAGCTTAGCGGGGTTGAATGAGCAGTTCTTC
.,.,TRBJ1-5,TRBV6-6,CASIGARRETQHF,TGTGCCAGCATAGGCGCCCGAAGGGAGACCCAGCATTTT
many,TRBD1,TRBJ1-2,TRBV9,CASSVDRQGISYGYTF,TGTGCCAGCAGCGTAGATCGACAGGGGATCTCCTATGGCTACACCTTC
many,.,TRBJ2-5,TRBV20-1,CSARGPGHAGTQYF,TGCAGTGCTAGAGGCCCGGGACACGCGGGGACCCAGTACTTC
.,TRBD2,TRBJ2-1,TRBV25-1,CASSPGLAGFNEQFF,TGTGCTAGCTCCCCGGGACTAGCGGGGTTCAATGAGCAGTTCTTC
many,.,TRBJ2-7,TRBV30,CACDGAYEQYF,TGTGCCTGTGACGGGGCCTACGAGCAGTACTTC
many,TRBD2,TRBJ2-2,TRBV30,CAWSLGSGRPSGTGELFF,TGTGCCTGGAGTCTCGGTAGCGGGAGGCCGTCGGGCACCGGGGAGCTGTTTTTT
many,TRBD1,TRBJ1-5,TRBV20-1,CSAGKTGASNQPQHF,TGCAGTGCCGGGAAGACAGGGGCCAGCAATCAGCCCCAGCATTTT
many,TRBD2,TRBJ2-7,TRBV7-9,CASSLDGTSFSYEQYF,TGTGCCAGCAGCTTAGACGGGACTAGCTTTTCCTACGAGCAGTACTTC
.,.,TRBJ1-4,TRBV28,CASSLKLRLFF,TGTGCCAGCAGTTTAAAGTTAAGACTGTTTTTT
.,.,TRBJ1-5,TRBV7-3,CASSLKFRGNQPQHF,TGTGCCAGCAGCTTAAAGTTTCGGGGCAATCAACCCCAGCATTTT
many,.,TRBJ2-7,TRBV5-5,CASSLSGVEQYF,TGTGCCAGCAGCTTGTCAGGGGTCGAGCAGTACTTC
many,.,TRBJ1-4,TRBV10-2,CASSADRNEKLFF,TGCGCCAGCAGTGCAGACCGTAATGAAAAACTGTTTTTT
many,.,TRBJ1-3,TRBV12-3/TRBV12-4,CASSRSGAPGNTIYF,TGTGCCAGCAGTCGCTCAGGGGCCCCTGGAAACACCATATATTTT
once,TRBD2,TRBJ2-1,TRBV2,CASTGLADYNEQFF,TGTGCCAGCACGGGACTAGCGGACTACAATGAGCAGTTCTTC
many,TRBD1,TRBJ1-3,TRBV6-6,CASSQQGSRNTIYF,TGTGCCAGCAGTCAACAGGGGTCGCGAAACACCATATATTTT
many,.,TRBJ2-3,TRBV29-1,CSVALTDTQYF,TGCAGCGTGGCGCTCACAGATACGCAGTATTTT
few,.,TRBJ2-7,TRBV6-2/TRBV6-3,CASSHSLSYEQYF,TGTGCCAGCAGTCACTCGTTGAGTTACGAGCAGTACTTC
.,.,TRBJ2-1,TRBV2,CASRTGTPFFSYNEQFF,TGTGCCAGCAGAACGGGGACACCCTTCTTCTCCTACAATGAGCAGTTCTTC
many,.,TRBJ2-1,TRBV5-1,CASSLDSINEQFF,TGCGCCAGCAGCTTGGATAGTATCAATGAGCAGTTCTTC
few,TRBD1,TRBJ2-1,TRBV18,CASSHPGQGRNEQFF,TGTGCCAGCTCACACCCGGGACAGGGTAGGAATGAGCAGTTCTTC
many,TRBD1,TRBJ1-3,TRBV6-1,CASSTEDRVRSGNTIYF,TGTGCCAGCAGTACTGAGGACAGGGTCCGCTCTGGAAACACCATATATTTT
.,TRBD1,TRBJ2-1,TRBV6-5,CASSPPGQSNEQFF,TGTGCCAGCAGTCCACCGGGACAGTCCAATGAGCAGTTCTTC
many,TRBD1,TRBJ1-3,TRBV12-3/TRBV12-4,CASSLPRGSGNTIYF,TGTGCCAGCAGCCTTCCCAGGGGGTCCGGAAACACCATATATTTT
many,.,TRBJ1-5,TRBV19,CASSIDSADYWGNQPQHF,TGTGCCAGTAGTATAGATTCGGCCGATTACTGGGGCAATCAGCCCCAGCATTTT
many,.,TRBJ2-1,TRBV28,CASSLSGRLNEQFF,TGTGCCAGCAGTTTATCGGGTCGTCTGAATGAGCAGTTCTTC
many,.,TRBJ2-5,TRBV7-2,CASSLNGWYQETQYF,TGTGCCAGCAGCTTAAACGGTTGGTACCAAGAGACCCAGTACTTC
.,TRBD2,TRBJ2-5,TRBV19,CASSTRGGAGETQYF,TGTGCCAGTAGTACGCGCGGGGGGGCCGGAGAGACCCAGTACTTC
many,TRBD1,TRBJ2-2,TRBV14,CASRAQGYTGELFF,TGTGCCAGCAGAGCACAGGGGTACACCGGGGAGCTGTTTTTT
many,TRBD2,TRBJ2-7,TRBV2,CASSPNLAEIYEQYF,TGTGCCAGCAGTCCTAATCTAGCGGAGATCTACGAGCAGTACTTC
.,.,TRBJ2-4,TRBV7-2,CASSLALGAQNIQYF,TGTGCCAGCAGCTTAGCGCTGGGGGCTCAAAACATTCAGTACTTC
few,TRBD2,TRBJ2-2,TRBV18,CASSPEAGVGTGELFF,TGTGCCAGCTCACCCGAAGCGGGAGTGGGTACCGGGGAGCTGTTTTTT
many,.,TRBJ2-7,TRBV4-3,CASSQEIGGSYEQYF,TGCGCCAGCAGCCAAGAGATTGGGGGATCCTACGAGCAGTACTTC
.,.,TRBJ1-1,TRBV18,CASRGGRNTEAFF,TGTGCCAGCCGGGGGGGGCGGAACACTGAAGCTTTCTTT
many,TRBD2,TRBJ2-1,TRBV7-2,CASSLKALAERNEQFF,TGTGCCAGCAGCTTAAAGGCGCTAGCGGAGAGGAATGAGCAGTTCTTC
many,.,TRBJ2-2,TRBV4-3,CASSQDVSGELFF,TGCGCCAGCAGCCAAGATGTATCCGGGGAGCTGTTTTTT
many,TRBD2,TRBJ2-1,TRBV7-8,CASSALSGGPFDEQFF,TGTGCCAGCAGCGCCCTAAGCGGGGGGCCCTTCGATGAGCAGTTCTTC
many,TRBD2,TRBJ2-1,TRBV6-6,CASSSGPLAESYNEQFF,TGTGCCAGCAGTTCAGGCCCACTAGCGGAGTCCTACAATGAGCAGTTCTTC
many,TRBD2,TRBJ2-7,TRBV20-1,CSARAGGTRGEQYF,TGCAGTGCTAGGGCGGGCGGGACTAGGGGCGAGCAGTACTTC
once,TRBD2,TRBJ2-5,TRBV4-1,CASSQDSGGAGETQYF,TGCGCCAGCAGCCAAGATAGCGGGGGGGCCGGTGAGACCCAGTACTTC
few,.,TRBJ2-7,TRBV6-1,CASSQVVDEQYF,TGTGCCAGCAGTCAAGTCGTCGACGAGCAGTACTTC
few,.,TRBJ1-4,TRBV2,CASSGRGGGNEKLFF,TGTGCCAGCAGTGGTAGGGGGGGAGGGAATGAAAAACTGTTTTTT
.,.,TRBJ2-5,TRBV12-3/TRBV12-4,CASSPDRKWETQYF,TGTGCCAGCAGCCCCGACAGGAAGTGGGAGACCCAGTACTTC
.,.,TRBJ2-3,TRBV9,CASSVEREPNF,TGTGCCAGCAGCGTAGAAAGGGAACCCAATTTT
many,.,TRBJ2-1,TRBV5-1,CASRTDEYEQFF,TGCGCCAGCAGGACCGATGAATATGAGCAGTTCTTC